This T cell receptor beta chain was sequenced in a study of blood T cell repertoires in COVID-19. Looking at the study overall: The analysed material was cDNA or gDNA that came from T cells, B-cell-depleted T cells, or PBMCs.

The CDR3 spans 16 residues. Trimming left V 2 bases short and J 7 bases short, with 21 bases between. The V gene's germline CDR1 is SGHTA and CDR2 FQGNSA. Profiling relied on immunoSEQ multiplex PCR, and the TCRdb table lists in-frame clones only, not all of them. In the table there are approximately 280,000 clones, approximately 86% of which are singletons. The sequenced sample was PBMCs or T cells enriched from blood (not recorded which). The sequence was collected from a woman between 18 and 30 years old who had recovered from COVID-19. The J gene is TRBJ2-7, the V gene TRBV7-2, with TRBD2 as a possible D gene (5 bases). The CDR3, as DNA: TGTGCCAGCAGCTTACCTTTCGGGATTGGTACGGGAGAGCAGTACTTC. It encodes CASSLPFGIGTGEQYF.